This entry lists 5 T cell receptor beta chains sequenced from one sample in a study of response to subunit inactivated influenza vaccine. One entry per CDR3 protein results from TCRdb running MiXCR on the RT-PCR reads. Here the sample spans about 780,000 distinct CDR3 sequences, approximately 17% being singletons. The specimen was PBMCs from blood, collected 5 days after vaccination. The receptor set was obtained from a man aged 45-60 years who received an inactivated influenza vaccine.

The chain has TRBV4-2 and TRBJ2-7, with D perhaps given as TRBD1 or TRBD2 (5 bases each). V shed 6 bases and J shed 5 bases, with 20 bases lying between them. Germline loops: CDR1 LGHNA, CDR2 YNFKEQ. This CDR3 has 15 amino acids. CDR3: CASSIPGRGVDEQYF. CDR3 bases: TGTGCCAGCAGTATCCCGGGACGAGGGGTGGACGAGCAGTACTTC.

The chain combines TRBV20-1 with TRBJ2-3; a possible D gene is TRBD2 (7 bases). CDR3 length: 14 amino acids. V lost 3 bases to trimming and J lost 5 bases, with 15 bases between them. CDR1 is DFQATT, CDR2 SNEGSKA, per germline (reference sequence). The CDR3 reads CSARGGGPGDTQYF. Here the CDR3 DNA reads TGCAGTGCTAGGGGAGGGGGTCCTGGAGATACGCAGTATTTT.

The chain employs TRBV6-2 or TRBV6-3 and TRBJ2-1; D is perhaps TRBD2 (5 bases). The germline gives CDR1 MNHEY, CDR2 SVGEGT. The length of the CDR3 is 15 residues. The V gene lost 0 bases and the J gene lost 9 bases, with 15 bases spanning the gap. The CDR3 sequence is CASSYSNGVASEQFF. In DNA form, the CDR3 reads TGTGCCAGCAGTTACTCGAACGGGGTAGCTAGTGAGCAGTTCTTC.

The sample holds a few counts of this clonotype. The chain combines TRBV7-2 with TRBJ2-7; TRBD2 aligns across 15 bases. The germline V gene has CDR1 SGHTA and CDR2 FQGNSA. This CDR3 is 15 amino acids long. J gave up 6 bases and V 4 bases, and 4 bases lay outside the gene matches. The CDR3 DNA is TGTGCCAGCAGCTACGGGGGACTAGCGGGAGGCGAGCAGTACTTC. Translated, it gives CASSYGGLAGGEQYF. Full variable domain (remainder filled in from reference TRBV7-2 and TRBJ2-7): GAGVSQSPSNKVTEKGKDVELRCDPISGHTALYWYRQSLGQGLEFLIYFQGNSAPDKSGLPSDRFSAERTGGSVSTLTIQRTQQEDSAVYLCASSYGGLAGGEQYFGPGTRLTVT.

This sequence joins TRBV7-2 and TRBJ1-5, with D perhaps TRBD1 (5 bases). The CDR3 runs 14 residues. Germline CDR1 and CDR2: SGHTA and FQGNSA. Trimming cost V 4 bases and J 8 bases, with 15 bases left between them. CDR3 DNA: TGTGCCAGCAGCTCCGCCGGGGCCAACAAGCCCCAGCATTTT. This gives the protein CASSSAGANKPQHF. Combining the CDR3 with reference TRBV7-2 and TRBJ1-5 gives the whole variable domain GAGVSQSPSNKVTEKGKDVELRCDPISGHTALYWYRQSLGQGLEFLIYFQGNSAPDKSGLPSDRFSAERTGGSVSTLTIQRTQQEDSAVYLCASSSAGANKPQHFGDGTRLSIL.